This is a list of T cell receptor beta chains from one sample in a study of cytomegalovirus exposure and HLA in healthy donors. Data came from immunoSEQ multiplex PCR; TCRdb stores just in-frame clones and leaves some out. This table holds around 110,000 clones, about 75% found once. Sequenced sample: PBMCs. The source is a male donor in good health and CMV-seropositive. Both conserved end residues are part of each CDR3. A D gene is named only where the DNA matches it firmly. Expanded clones get a size class; other rows say once, few or many, or leave the size out.

V	size	J	D	DNA	CDR3
TRBV7-2	once	TRBJ2-7	NA	TGTGCCAGCAGCTTAGATCGCTCAACTTCGGAGCAGTACTTC	CASSLDRSTSEQYF
TRBV28	NA	TRBJ1-5	TRBD1	TGTGCCAGCGATCCAGGGGGCTCGGGCAATCAGCCCCAGCATTTT	CASDPGGSGNQPQHF
TRBV6-6	NA	TRBJ1-6	TRBD1	TGTGCCAGCGGAAAGGGACAGTCCTCACCCCTCCACTTT	CASGKGQSSPLHF
TRBV7-8	NA	TRBJ2-3	TRBD1	TGTGCCAGCAGCTCACCGGGACAGGGGGGCACAGATACGCAGTATTTT	CASSSPGQGGTDTQYF
TRBV6-5	NA	TRBJ1-1	NA	TGTGCCAGCAGTCCAAGGGGGAGCATGAACACTGAAGCTTTCTTT	CASSPRGSMNTEAFF
TRBV19	few	TRBJ1-1	NA	TGTGCCAGTAGTGCCCTTTCGGGGGGGGAGACTGAAGCTTTCTTT	CASSALSGGETEAFF
TRBV6-5	NA	TRBJ2-3	NA	TGTGCCAGCAGTTATGGTCATAGCGGCACAGATACGCAGTATTTT	CASSYGHSGTDTQYF
TRBV4-3	NA	TRBJ2-7	TRBD2	TGCGCCAGCAGCCAAGATAGGACTAGTATCTACGAGCAGTACTTC	CASSQDRTSIYEQYF
TRBV10-3	NA	TRBJ2-1	NA	TGTGCCATCAGTGATCAATACGGACTCTCCTACAATGAGCAGTTCTTC	CAISDQYGLSYNEQFF
TRBV2	few	TRBJ1-4	NA	TGTGCCAGCAGTGAAACCCTAGGTAATGAAAAACTGTTTTTT	CASSETLGNEKLFF
TRBV19	NA	TRBJ2-7	NA	TGTGCCAGTAGGAGACTCCGATACGAGCAGTACTTC	CASRRLRYEQYF
TRBV28	NA	TRBJ1-6	NA	TGTGCCACCCGAACCCACGGGGTTTATAATTCACCCCTCCACTTT	CATRTHGVYNSPLHF
TRBV27	NA	TRBJ1-1	NA	TGTGCCAGCCTCAACTTGGGGGGGTGTGAAGCTTTCTTT	CASLNLGGCEAFF
TRBV6-5	NA	TRBJ2-1	NA	TGTGCCAGCAGTTACTATAGGAGCTCCTACAATGAGCAGTTCTTC	CASSYYRSSYNEQFF
TRBV7-7	NA	TRBJ2-2	NA	TGTGCTAGCAGCTTACATCCAAACACCGGGGAGCTGTTTTTT	CASSLHPNTGELFF
TRBV14	NA	TRBJ1-2	NA	TGTGCCAGCAGCCACCGACAAGTCCGGTACCCGAGGGATGGCTACCCCTTC	CASSHRQVRYPRDGYPF
TRBV28	NA	TRBJ1-3	NA	TGTGCCAGCAGACCAGAAGGGGGTGCTGGAAACACCATATATTTT	CASRPEGGAGNTIYF
TRBV14	NA	TRBJ2-1	TRBD2	TGTGCCAGCAGCCCCCTAGCGGGATACAATGAGCAGTTCTTC	CASSPLAGYNEQFF
TRBV28	few	TRBJ1-5	TRBD1	TGTGCCAGCAGCCCGACACAGGGGATGGGGCCCCAGCATTTT	CASSPTQGMGPQHF
TRBV5-4	NA	TRBJ2-3	NA	TGTGCCAGCAGCCCCACGAATCAAGCCACAGATACGCAGTATTTT	CASSPTNQATDTQYF
TRBV9	NA	TRBJ1-3	NA	TGTGCCAGCAGCGCCCCTCATACAGGGAGTGGAAACACCATATATTTT	CASSAPHTGSGNTIYF
TRBV7-9	NA	TRBJ1-4	NA	TGTGCCAGCAGACTAGGGGGGGATAATGAAAAACTGTTTTTT	CASRLGGDNEKLFF
TRBV28	NA	TRBJ1-2	TRBD1	TGTGCCAGCAGCCCCCCGGGACAGGGGGTCTATGGCTACACCTTC	CASSPPGQGVYGYTF
TRBV5-4	NA	TRBJ2-5	NA	TGTGCCAGCAGCTTGTTCCCAGGGGCAGAGACCCAGTACTTC	CASSLFPGAETQYF
TRBV7-9	few	TRBJ2-5	NA	TGTGCCAGCAGCTTCGTCGGGGGAAGAGGAGAGACCCAGTACTTC	CASSFVGGRGETQYF
TRBV7-2	NA	TRBJ2-7	NA	TGTGCCAGCAGCCCCCAAGGAGGGAAAAGCTCCTACGAGCAGTACTTC	CASSPQGGKSSYEQYF
TRBV19	NA	TRBJ1-1	NA	TGTGCCAGTAGTATTAGCCTCCATAGTGAAGCTTTCTTT	CASSISLHSEAFF
TRBV5-1	NA	TRBJ2-7	NA	TGCGCCAGCAGCCCCCCCCGACAGTCGTACGAGCAGTACTTC	CASSPPRQSYEQYF
TRBV18	NA	TRBJ2-3	NA	TGTGCCAGCTCGCCCGGGGTGAGCACAGATACGCAGTATTTT	CASSPGVSTDTQYF
TRBV7-2	few	TRBJ1-1	NA	TGTGCCAGCAGCTCAGGGACAAATATAAACACTGAAGCTTTCTTT	CASSSGTNINTEAFF
TRBV29-1	NA	TRBJ1-2	TRBD1	TGCAGCGAGACAGGGGCTAACTATGGCTACACCTTC	CSETGANYGYTF
TRBV7-3	NA	TRBJ2-3	TRBD1	TGTGCCAGCAGCGCTACGACAGGGAGCACAGATACGCAGTATTTT	CASSATTGSTDTQYF
TRBV19	NA	TRBJ1-5	NA	TGTGCCAGTAGTTTGGGGCTAGAGAATCAGCCCCAGCATTTT	CASSLGLENQPQHF
TRBV11-2	few	TRBJ1-2	NA	TGTGCCAGTGGTGAGGGAGGCTATGGCTACACCTTC	CASGEGGYGYTF
TRBV11-2	NA	TRBJ1-6	TRBD1	TGTGCCAGCCTCCGGGACAGGGGTCTTCGTAATTCACCCCTCCACTTT	CASLRDRGLRNSPLHF
TRBV5-6	NA	TRBJ1-5	TRBD1	TGTGCCAGCAGCCTCCGGGACAGGGCCTACAATCAGCCCCAGCATTTT	CASSLRDRAYNQPQHF
TRBV6-5	NA	TRBJ1-6	TRBD1	TGTGCCAGCAGTTACTCGATAACAGGGGCTTCACCCCTCCACTTT	CASSYSITGASPLHF
TRBV4-3	NA	TRBJ1-2	NA	TGCGCCAGCAGCCAAGACATGTTCAGCTATGGCTACACCTTC	CASSQDMFSYGYTF
TRBV6-1	NA	TRBJ1-1	NA	TGTGCCAGCAGACTGACCGGGGGGGAGACTGAAGCTTTCTTT	CASRLTGGETEAFF
TRBV27	few	TRBJ2-7	NA	TGTGCCAGCGGCCCTACCCGCGGGGACGAGCAGTACTTC	CASGPTRGDEQYF
TRBV4-2	NA	TRBJ2-7	TRBD2	TGTGCCAGCAGCCAGGGGGGTCTTCGGGGGGGCCACGAGCAGTACTTC	CASSQGGLRGGHEQYF
TRBV6-1	NA	TRBJ1-2	TRBD1	TGTGCCAGCAGTGAAGGCCCGACAGGGCGGAATGGCTACACCTTC	CASSEGPTGRNGYTF
TRBV7-2	NA	TRBJ2-7	TRBD2	TGTGCCAGCAGACATCTAGCGGGGGGGCGCGAGCAGTACTTC	CASRHLAGGREQYF
TRBV6-6	few	TRBJ1-2	NA	TGTGCCAGCAGTTACGAGGGTAACTATGGCTACACCTTC	CASSYEGNYGYTF
TRBV18	NA	TRBJ1-5	NA	TGTGCCAGCTCACCACTCCCGCAGGGGCCCCAGCATTTT	CASSPLPQGPQHF
TRBV7-2	NA	TRBJ2-3	TRBD2	TGTGCCAGCAGCTTAGCGGCGGGGGGAACAGATACGCAGTATTTT	CASSLAAGGTDTQYF
TRBV27	NA	TRBJ1-2	TRBD1	TGTGCCAGCAGTTTATCCGGGACAGGTCTCTATGGCTACACCTTC	CASSLSGTGLYGYTF
TRBV6-5	NA	TRBJ2-7	NA	TGTGCCAGCAGTTACTCGTCTAGGTTCGGTTCCTACGAGCAGTACTTC	CASSYSSRFGSYEQYF